This note documents a single TCR beta chain sequence. Its antigen is unknown. The data derive from a study of T cells expressing NK-cell markers. General study results and limits: The CD3+CD56-NKG2C+ fraction was also led by these clonotypes in several donors. Of the CD8+ T cell pool in 6 or 7 donors, about 1.0-8% was accounted for by dominant NKG2C+ clonotypes.

TCR beta cDNA was made by 5'RACE template switching with UMIs. TCRdb processed the 5' RACE reads again and assigns one entry to each CDR3 protein, with no DNA. The sample data list about 430,000 distinct CDR3 sequences. This receptor was identified in a woman aged 45-65 years in good health. Material: blood T cells: a sorted CD56 or NKG2C T cell subset, CD4+ or CD8+ T cells, or bulk PBMC T cells (not recorded which).

CDR3 sequence reads: CASSLRASAAYEQYF. The chain employs TRBV27 and TRBJ2-7; no DNA is available, so the TRBD2 call from TCRdb remains unchecked. The CDR3 extends over 15 amino acids. Looked up from germline, CDR1 is MNHEY and CDR2 is SMNVEV (reference sequence).